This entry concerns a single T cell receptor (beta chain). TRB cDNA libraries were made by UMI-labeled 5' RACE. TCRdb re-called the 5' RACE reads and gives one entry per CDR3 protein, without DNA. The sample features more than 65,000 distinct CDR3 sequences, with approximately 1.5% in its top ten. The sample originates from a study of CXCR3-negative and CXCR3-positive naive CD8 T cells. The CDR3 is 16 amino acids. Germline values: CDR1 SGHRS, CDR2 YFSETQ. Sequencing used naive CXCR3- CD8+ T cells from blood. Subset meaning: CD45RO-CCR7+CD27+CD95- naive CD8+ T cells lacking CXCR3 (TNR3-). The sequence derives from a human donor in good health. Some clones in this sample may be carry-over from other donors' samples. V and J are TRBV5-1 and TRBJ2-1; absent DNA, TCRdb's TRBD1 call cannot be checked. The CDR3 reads CASSPIGGGSYNEQFF.